Listed below are T cell receptor beta chains from one sample, sequenced in a study of cytomegalovirus exposure and HLA in healthy donors. Sequencing was performed with immunoSEQ multiplex PCR; in TCRdb, only in-frame clones are kept and a portion is missing. The table includes hundreds of thousands of clones, 83% detected once. The sample taken for sequencing was PBMCs. These TCRs come from a girl between 5 and 17 years old in good health and CMV-seronegative. The CDR3 runs from the conserved cysteine through the conserved F or W. D genes are given only for firm matches. Some rows mark clone size as missing; the rest say once, few, many or name a class of expanded clone.

cdr3_length	v_call	d_call	j_call	clone_size	cdr3_nt	cdr3_aa
13	TRBV7-3	-	TRBJ2-3	-	TGTGCCAGCAGGCCTAGTGCGGGGGATACGCAGTATTTT	CASRPSAGDTQYF
13	TRBV27	-	TRBJ2-4	few	TGTGCCAGCAGCCCGCGGGGCGAAAACATTCAGTACTTC	CASSPRGENIQYF
12	TRBV15	-	TRBJ2-1	-	TGTGCCACCAGCAGAGTTCAGGATGAGCAGTTCTTC	CATSRVQDEQFF
16	TRBV7-3	TRBD2	TRBJ2-5	-	TGTGCCAGCAGCTTGACTAGCGGGGAACAACAAGAGACCCAGTACTTC	CASSLTSGEQQETQYF
15	TRBV9	TRBD2	TRBJ2-1	once	TGTGCCAGCAGCGATACAGCGGGAGCGAGCGATGAGCAGTTCTTC	CASSDTAGASDEQFF
17	TRBV27	TRBD1	TRBJ2-3	-	TGTGCCAGCAGTTCCGGGACAGCAGGGAGTAGCACAGATACGCAGTATTTT	CASSSGTAGSSTDTQYF
16	TRBV27	-	TRBJ2-5	-	TGTGCCAGCAGTTCGCTCCCGGCAGGTTCCGAAAAGACCCAGTACTTC	CASSSLPAGSEKTQYF
13	TRBV7-7	TRBD2	TRBJ2-1	once	TGTGCTAGCAGCCCCGGACTAGCGGGGTGGCAGTTCTTC	CASSPGLAGWQFF
14	TRBV30	-	TRBJ2-3	-	TGTGCCTGGAGTACGGGGGAGAGAACAGATACGCAGTATTTT	CAWSTGERTDTQYF
15	TRBV9	-	TRBJ1-4	-	TGTGCCAGCAGCGTAGGAAGGGGAGGGGTGGAAAAACTGTTTTTT	CASSVGRGGVEKLFF
15	TRBV5-1	-	TRBJ2-2	-	TGCGCCAGCAGTCCCGACCTATACAGGCCCGGGGAGCTGTTTTTT	CASSPDLYRPGELFF
15	TRBV27	TRBD1	TRBJ2-7	-	TGTGCCAGCAGCAGAGACAGGGGAGTTTCCTACGAGCAGTACTTC	CASSRDRGVSYEQYF
15	TRBV19	TRBD1	TRBJ1-2	-	TGTGCCAGTAGTCGCGACAGGGGGCCTCCCTATGGCTACACCTTC	CASSRDRGPPYGYTF
14	TRBV12-5	TRBD2	TRBJ2-5	once	TGTGCTAGTGCCCCCGGGGGGGCCGGCGAGACCCAGTACTTC	CASAPGGAGETQYF
12	TRBV7-9	-	TRBJ1-5	-	TGTGCCAGCAGCTTAGAAGCAGGCTCTCCGCATTTT	CASSLEAGSPHF
14	TRBV28	TRBD2	TRBJ2-5	-	TGTGCCAGCAGTTTCTTGACTAGCGGAGGGACCCAGTACTTC	CASSFLTSGGTQYF
12	TRBV30	TRBD1	TRBJ2-3	-	TGTGCCTGGAGTCCAGGGGGAGATACGCAGTATTTT	CAWSPGGDTQYF
16	TRBV11-2	-	TRBJ1-3	-	TGTGCCAGCAGCTTAGGAGTGAGGACAGCGCGGAACACCATATATTTT	CASSLGVRTARNTIYF
14	TRBV5-1	TRBD1	TRBJ2-3	-	TGCGCCAGCAGCGTAGGGACAGTGACAGATACGCAGTATTTT	CASSVGTVTDTQYF
15	TRBV7-9	TRBD2	TRBJ2-7	-	TGTGCCAGCAGCTTTTTGAGCGGGGGGGCAGACGGGCAGTACTTC	CASSFLSGGADGQYF
13	TRBV14	-	TRBJ1-1	-	TGTGCCAGCAGCCACCAGGGTAGGACTGAAGCTTTCTTT	CASSHQGRTEAFF
16	TRBV29-1	TRBD1	TRBJ2-6	once	TGCAGCGTTGGGGACAGGGTGGGTCCTGGGGCCAACGTCCTGACTTTC	CSVGDRVGPGANVLTF
14	TRBV19	TRBD1	TRBJ1-5	-	TGTGCCAGTAAAGAGGACAGGGGCAATCAGCCCCAGCATTTT	CASKEDRGNQPQHF
13	TRBV6-1	-	TRBJ2-3	-	TGTGCCAGCAGTCAGGGGCAAAGGGATACGCAGTATTTT	CASSQGQRDTQYF
17	TRBV28	-	TRBJ1-2	-	TGTGCCAGCAGTTTAGCTACCGGGACACCAGAATACTATGGCTACACCTTC	CASSLATGTPEYYGYTF
15	TRBV6-5	TRBD2	TRBJ2-1	-	TGTGCCAGCACCGGACTAGCGGGGCCGGGGGATGAGCAGTTCTTC	CASTGLAGPGDEQFF
15	TRBV6-6	-	TRBJ2-6	-	TGTGCCAGCAGTTACTCGAGCTCTGGGGCCAACGTCCTGACTTTC	CASSYSSSGANVLTF
18	TRBV15	-	TRBJ1-5	-	TGTGCCACCCCTCTGGGGCAGGGGTCTTTTGATAGCAATCAGCCCCAGCATTTT	CATPLGQGSFDSNQPQHF